This T cell receptor beta chain was documented in a study of T cell responses to AZD1222 COVID-19 vaccine. Regarding the study as a whole: Spike-specific TCR breadth and depth went up after people got two AZD1222 doses. Along spike, vaccine-associated CD4 TCRs were found throughout, with dominance at 160-218 and 743-854.

CDR1 LGHNA and CDR2 YNFKEQ come from the germline V gene. Trimming removed 0 bases from V and 2 bases from J; junction bases left unmatched: 19. The CDR3 is made up of 21 amino acids. Produced via immunoSEQ multiplex PCR; TCRdb's table is partial and in-frame only. The sample lists about 120,000 clones; approximately 90% were seen once. Recipients boosted at about 4 weeks or about 12 weeks are pooled. In regard to this clone: Its antigen is as yet unknown.

The material was peripheral blood, obtained 28 days after the second AZD1222 dose. The rearrangement links TRBV4-2 to TRBJ2-3; TRBD2 aligns across 8 bases. The source of this sequence is an adult who received the AZD1222 COVID-19 vaccine. This CDR3 reads CASSQDAGGGVAGVNTDTQYF. The CDR3 nucleotides are TGTGCCAGCAGCCAAGATGCGGGGGGTGGGGTGGCCGGGGTCAACACAGATACGCAGTATTTT.